Shown below are 16 T cell receptor beta chains from a single sample sequenced in a study of T-cell memory formation after mild COVID-19 listed by TCRdb under 2021. Library prep was done by 5' RACE. The sequencer listed for this sample is Illumina NovaSeq 6000. TCRdb ran its own pipeline on the public reads, namely fastp trimming at Q25 and MiXCR clone calling, and kept in-frame beta chains. Rows merge per CDR3 protein into single entries with the most common DNA and genes. Counted in this sample were fewer than 550,000 distinct CDR3 sequences; about 20% of them appeared once. Roughly 8.4% of the sample lies in the top ten. The specimen was PBMCs or a T cell subset sorted from them (not recorded which). Receptors originate from an adult woman who had mild COVID-19 (a few samples of this study predate the infection). The sample titles of this study are shuffled in the database, so cell type and time point are left out; the donor was told from shared clones.

V usage is TRBV20-1 and J usage is TRBJ2-5; 11 bases agree with TRBD2. V lost 4 bases and J lost 5; bases outside the gene matches: 9. Germline V gene lookup returns CDR1 DFQATT and CDR2 SNEGSKA (reference sequence). This CDR3 has 15 residues. This chain's CDR3 is CSAIERTSGLETQYF. In DNA, the CDR3 is TGCAGTGCTATAGAACGGACTAGCGGGTTGGAGACCCAGTACTTC.

This clonotype was recorded at least ten times. The J gene is TRBJ1-1, the V gene TRBV20-1; D gene ambiguous. Germline values: CDR1 DFQATT, CDR2 SNEGSKA (reference sequence). The length of the CDR3 is 11 residues. The ends were cut back, 2 bases at V and 1 base at J, with 2 bases in the middle. The CDR3 DNA reads as TGCAGTGCTAGACAGAACACTGAAGCTTTCTTT. It translates to CSARQNTEAFF.

This clonotype has a handful of counts. The chain uses TRBV2 and TRBJ2-1; maybe TRBD2 (5 bases). V shed 8 bases and J shed 10 bases, with 15 bases lying between them. Germline V gene lookup returns CDR1 SNHLY and CDR2 FYNNEI. The CDR3 spans 12 residues. The CDR3 is CASRLEGDEQFF. CDR3 nucleotides: TGTGCCAGCCGACTCGAGGGTGACGAGCAGTTCTTC.

This clonotype was picked up many times. The chain links TRBV20-1 to TRBJ2-3, with 8 bases fitting TRBD1. The CDR3 has 14 amino acids. The J segment lost 0 bases and the V segment lost 2 bases, leaving 1 base of the junction unmatched. The V gene's germline CDR1 is DFQATT and CDR2 SNEGSKA (reference sequence). This chain's CDR3 is CSARYRGSTDTQYF. The CDR3 bases are TGCAGTGCTAGATACAGGGGGAGCACAGATACGCAGTATTTT.

The CDR3 DNA follows: TGTGCCAGCTCACCACCGCGGGGGGAAGAGACCCAGTACTTC. It yields the protein CASSPPRGEETQYF. This rearrangement joins TRBV18 to TRBJ2-5; 8 bases match TRBD2. The CDR3 sequence is 14 residues long. CDR1 KGHSH and CDR2 LQKENI come from the germline V gene. V lost 0 bases and J lost 3; bases outside the gene matches: 0.

Many counts were recorded for this clonotype. This sequence joins TRBV24-1 and TRBJ2-2, with TRBD1 as a possible D gene (6 bases). The CDR3 totals 15 residues. V shed 7 bases and J shed 6 bases, with 17 bases lying between them. The germline V gene encodes CDR1 KGHDR and CDR2 SFDVKD. CDR3 sequence: CATRSPGTFPGELFF. For the CDR3, the DNA is TGTGCCACCAGGAGCCCCGGGACATTCCCCGGGGAGCTGTTTTTT.

This clonotype was seen more than once but under ten times. This sequence joins TRBV3-1 and TRBJ2-5, with a possible D match to TRBD1 (6 bases). The CDR3 length is 13 residues. V dropped 4 bases and J dropped 3 bases, with 9 bases sitting between them. Germline CDR1 is LGHDT and CDR2 is YNNKEL (reference sequence). The CDR3 bases are TGTGCCAGCAGCCTTTGGGACAAAGAGACCCAGTACTTC. Its protein is CASSLWDKETQYF.

This clonotype was recorded a few times. The CDR3 region is CASSPGAGNYEQYF. DNA for the CDR3: TGTGCCAGCAGTCCAGGGGCGGGAAACTACGAGCAGTACTTC. The chain is built from TRBV6-6 and TRBJ2-7; D may match TRBD1 or TRBD2 (6 bases each). The germline V gene encodes CDR1 MNHNY and CDR2 SVGAGI (reference sequence). The CDR3 is made up of 14 amino acids. V was clipped by 5 bases and J by 3 bases, with 14 bases between them.

This clonotype occurred once. The conserved phenylalanine or tryptophan is not found at the CDR3 terminus, so this likely reflects a read error. V usage is TRBV12-3 or TRBV12-4 and J usage is TRBJ2-7; D is perhaps TRBD1 or TRBD2 (5 bases each). The CDR3 covers 14 residues. Trimming took 4 bases from V and 7 from J, leaving 17 bases between them. The CDR3 reads CASSWDGNYGEQYL. CDR3 sequence (DNA): TGTGCCAGCAGTTGGGACGGGAACTACGGGGAGCAGTACTTG.

This clonotype was observed a handful of times. V usage is TRBV7-2 and J usage is TRBJ1-2, with no clear D. Trimming stripped 2 bases from V and 2 bases from J, with 12 bases between. The CDR3 is 15 residues long. Looked up from germline, CDR1 is SGHTA and CDR2 is FQGNSA. CDR3 amino acids: CASSLSWVQNYGYTF. The DNA for the CDR3 is TGTGCCAGCAGCTTATCTTGGGTCCAAAACTATGGCTACACCTTC. Looking up the rest from reference TRBV7-2 and TRBJ1-2 gives the full variable domain: GAGVSQSPSNKVTEKGKDVELRCDPISGHTALYWYRQSLGQGLEFLIYFQGNSAPDKSGLPSDRFSAERTGGSVSTLTIQRTQQEDSAVYLCASSLSWVQNYGYTFGSGTRLTVV.

This chain joins TRBV5-1 and TRBJ1-1; 10 bases line up with TRBD1. Trimming removed 4 bases from V and 6 bases from J; junction bases left unmatched: 6. Germline CDR1 is SGHRS and CDR2 is YFSETQ. The CDR3 has 14 residues. The CDR3: CASSPDRGPAEAFF. The CDR3 nucleotides are TGCGCCAGCAGCCCCGACAGGGGGCCTGCTGAAGCTTTCTTT.

V is TRBV12-3 or TRBV12-4 and J is TRBJ1-1; TRBD1 agrees at 7 bases. J gave up 1 base and V 5 bases, and 10 bases lay outside the gene matches. CDR3 length: 16 residues. The CDR3 loop reads CASSRRPGQSNTEAFF. As DNA, the CDR3 is TGTGCCAGCAGTCGAAGACCGGGACAGTCGAACACTGAAGCTTTCTTT.

The V call is TRBV29-1, the J call TRBJ2-1; D is perhaps TRBD1 (6 bases). V lost 7 bases, J lost 4 bases, and 11 bases lay in between. The CDR3 contains 12 residues. CDR1 SQVTM and CDR2 ANQGSEA come from the germline V gene. The CDR3 region is CSAGVTYNEQFF. Here the CDR3 DNA reads TGCAGCGCAGGGGTCACATACAATGAGCAGTTCTTC.

This clonotype has only a few counts. The rearrangement uses TRBV29-1 and TRBJ2-5; D might be TRBD2 (5 bases). Looked up from germline, CDR1 is SQVTM and CDR2 is ANQGSEA. V lost 3 bases and J 5 bases, leaving 10 bases between the germline ends. The CDR3 extends over 12 amino acids. The chain's CDR3 is CSVEDFGETQYF. The CDR3 DNA is TGCAGCGTTGAGGACTTTGGGGAGACCCAGTACTTC.

This chain joins TRBV28 and TRBJ1-1; a possible D gene is TRBD1 (5 bases). Deletions cut 4 bases from V and 2 bases from J, with 14 bases between. The CDR3 length is 15 residues. Germline V gene sequence: CDR1 MDHEN, CDR2 SYDVKM. The CDR3 is CASSYAGTANTEAFF. Here the CDR3 DNA reads TGTGCCAGCAGTTACGCCGGGACGGCCAACACTGAAGCTTTCTTT. Supplemented by reference TRBV28 and TRBJ1-1, the full variable domain reads DVKVTQSSRYLVKRTGEKVFLECVQDMDHENMFWYRQDPGLGLRLIYFSYDVKMKEKGDIPEGYSVSREKKERFSLILESASTNQTSMYLCASSYAGTANTEAFFGQGTRLTVV.

This chain connects TRBV18 to TRBJ1-1; TRBD1 aligns across 8 bases. CDR1 and CDR2 (germline): KGHSH, LQKENI. With 1 base clipped from V and 4 bases from J, the junction kept 8 bases outside the gene matches. The CDR3 runs 16 residues. The CDR3 region has the DNA TGTGCCAGCTCACCACGGACAGGGTCCATGAGCACTGAAGCTTTCTTT. It specifies CASSPRTGSMSTEAFF.